These 22 T cell receptor beta chains were all obtained from the same sample, sequenced in a study of preoperative IRX-2 immunotherapy in early breast cancer. Sequenced by immunoSEQ multiplex PCR; TCRdb stores in-frame clones only, minus some. The table includes tens of thousands of clones, roughly 80% detected once. Treatment noted: preoperative locoregional IRX-2 cytokine immunotherapy. This specimen was lymph node tissue, taken after IRX-2 immunotherapy. The receptors come from a human donor with breast cancer.

This chain links TRBV6-8 with TRBJ1-2; 8 bases line up with TRBD1. CDR3 length: 17 amino acids. Germline-derived CDR1 and CDR2 are MNHGY and SAAAGT. The J segment lost 5 bases and the V segment lost 2 bases, leaving 13 bases of the junction unmatched. CDR3 DNA: TGTGCCAGCAGTTACAGCTATGGGGGACAGGCCCTTTATGGCTACACCTTC. It yields the protein CASSYSYGGQALYGYTF.

The chain is built from TRBV6-8 and TRBJ2-1; D possibly corresponds to TRBD2 (5 bases). This CDR3 has 14 residues. Germline loops: CDR1 MNHGY, CDR2 SAAAGT. V was clipped by 5 bases and J by 1 base, with 9 bases between them. In DNA, the CDR3 is TGTGCCAGCAGTCTAGCTGATTCCTACAATGAGCAGTTCTTC. This codes for CASSLADSYNEQFF.

The rearrangement uses TRBV19 and TRBJ2-1; 7 nucleotides align to TRBD2. The CDR3 is 15 residues long. Germline V gene lookup returns CDR1 LNHDA and CDR2 SQIVND (reference sequence). Trimming removed 1 base from V and 5 bases from J; junction bases left unmatched: 5. CDR3 protein: CASSIGGTTDNEQFF. The CDR3 nucleotides read TGTGCCAGTAGTATAGGTGGGACTACCGACAATGAGCAGTTCTTC.

This clone came up a few times. The gene calls are TRBV19 and TRBJ1-5, with D maybe TRBD1 (6 bases). Trimming cost V 6 bases and J 3 bases, with 18 bases left between them. Germline CDR1 is LNHDA and CDR2 is SQIVND (reference sequence). The CDR3 extends over 16 amino acids. CDR3 DNA sequence: TGTGCCAGTAGATACGGGGGGCGGAATACCAATCAGCCCCAGCATTTT. This gives the protein CASRYGGRNTNQPQHF.

As for this clone: Sequence at one end of the junction differs from germline and may be a read error. The rearrangement uses TRBV6-8 and TRBJ1-1, with TRBD1 matching over 8 bases. The germline V gene encodes CDR1 MNHGY and CDR2 SAAAGT. The CDR3 is 14 residues long. The CDR3, as DNA: TGTGCCATCAGTGCGCGACAGGGGAGCACTGAAGCTTTCTTT. It specifies CAISARQGSTEAFF.

This chain links TRBV28 with TRBJ2-4; D possibly corresponds to TRBD1 (5 bases). Germline V gene data show CDR1 as MDHEN and CDR2 as SYDVKM. The CDR3 is 16 amino acids. Trimming removed 6 bases from V and 3 bases from J, with 18 bases in between. The CDR3 here is CASRQGRPLGKNIQYF. The CDR3 nucleotides are TGTGCCAGCAGGCAGGGCAGGCCCTTAGGCAAAAACATTCAGTACTTC.

The chain combines TRBV28 with TRBJ2-1, with 15 nucleotides matching TRBD2. This CDR3 has 16 residues. The ends lost 6 bases at V and 6 bases at J; junction bases unmatched: 6. Per the germline V gene, CDR1 is MDHEN and CDR2 is SYDVKM. Here the CDR3 reads CASSNGLAGGLNEQFF. The CDR3 coding sequence is TGTGCCAGCAGCAATGGACTAGCGGGAGGGCTCAATGAGCAGTTCTTC.

This sequence joins TRBV5-1 and TRBJ2-2; 9 bases line up with TRBD1. The CDR3 length is 19 residues. Trimming took 0 bases from V and 3 from J; bases not matched to a gene: 12. From germline, CDR1 is SGHRS and CDR2 YFSETQ. DNA for the CDR3: TGCGCCAGCAGCTTGGGAGGCGGGACAGGGAGTCGGTACACCGGGGAGCTGTTTTTT. Translating gives CASSLGGGTGSRYTGELFF.

The chain couples TRBV19 to TRBJ2-5; 7 nucleotides agree with TRBD1. The CDR3 consists of 13 residues. Trimming removed 5 bases from V and 5 bases from J; junction bases left unmatched: 5. CDR1 is LNHDA and CDR2 is SQIVND in the germline V gene (reference sequence). The CDR3 nucleotides read TGTGCCAGTAGTCAAGGACAGGCGGAGACCCAGTACTTC. The encoded protein is CASSQGQAETQYF.

The chain carries TRBV5-1 and TRBJ1-2; D gene uncertain. Trimming left V 1 base short and J 2 bases short, with 9 bases between. The CDR3 is 14 residues long. Per the germline V gene, CDR1 is SGHRS and CDR2 is YFSETQ. In nucleotides, the CDR3 is TGCGCCAGCAGCTTGCCATCCGGGAACTATGGCTACACCTTC. Protein sequence: CASSLPSGNYGYTF.

The CDR3: CASSRQGILTEAFF. The CDR3 nucleotides are TGTGCCAGCAGTCGACAGGGGATTTTGACTGAAGCTTTCTTT. The chain combines TRBV28 with TRBJ1-1; TRBD1 matches at 8 bases. Germline lookup yields CDR1 MDHEN and CDR2 SYDVKM. The CDR3 length is 14 residues. Trimming at V came to 5 bases and at J to 5 bases, leaving 7 bases not matched to a gene.

The chain carries TRBV6-8 and TRBJ2-1, with 11 bases that match TRBD2. After removal of 6 bases from V and 1 base from J, the junction contained 8 bases not matched to a gene. Germline CDR1 reads MNHGY; CDR2 reads SAAAGT. The CDR3 contains 17 residues. CDR3 nucleotide sequence: TGTGCCAGCAGCACCTTCACTAGCGGGAGTTCCTACAATGAGCAGTTCTTC. Translating it yields CASSTFTSGSSYNEQFF.

The CDR3 nucleotides read TGTGCCAGCAAGGCCGGGACTAGCGGCAACGAGCAGTACTTC. It specifies CASKAGTSGNEQYF. The chain employs TRBV6-8 and TRBJ2-7, with TRBD2 matching 11 bases. Germline V gene sequence: CDR1 MNHGY, CDR2 SAAAGT. The CDR3 has 14 amino acids. J was trimmed by 5 bases and V by 7 bases; bases with no gene match: 7.

This clone was observed a handful of times. The J gene is TRBJ1-5, the V gene TRBV6-7, with a tentative D call TRBD1 (5 bases). TRBV6-7 is treated as an ORF (open reading frame) with a function not yet certain. Between the trimmed V and J ends, which lost 5 bases and 0 bases, there was a span of 14 bases. CDR3 size: 16 residues. The CDR3 region is CASSEGVLYSNQPQHF. The CDR3 DNA is TGTGCCAGCAGTGAAGGGGTCCTCTATAGCAATCAGCCCCAGCATTTT.

The CDR3 bases are TGTGCCAGCAGGAATCGACAGAGCTCCTACGAGCAGTACTTC. Translating gives CASRNRQSSYEQYF. The V gene is TRBV6-8, the J gene TRBJ2-7; D is perhaps TRBD1 (5 bases). CDR3 size: 14 residues. V lost 6 bases to trimming and J lost 0 bases, with 12 bases between them. Germline-derived CDR1 and CDR2 are MNHGY and SAAAGT.

This sequence joins TRBV18 and TRBJ1-3; maybe TRBD1 (5 bases). From germline, CDR1 is KGHSH and CDR2 LQKENI. V shed 2 bases and J shed 4 bases, with 12 bases lying between them. CDR3 length: 15 amino acids. DNA of the CDR3: TGTGCCAGCTCACCAGACAGATTAGGCGGAAACACCATATATTTT. As protein: CASSPDRLGGNTIYF.

CDR3 sequence (DNA): TGTGCCAGTAGTATGGGGCAGGGAACTAACTATGGCTACACCTTC. It specifies CASSMGQGTNYGYTF. The V gene is TRBV19, the J gene TRBJ1-2, with D possibly matching TRBD1 (5 bases). Germline CDR1 is LNHDA and CDR2 is SQIVND (reference sequence). With 3 bases removed from V and 0 bases from J, the gap between germline ends came to 11 bases. CDR3 size: 15 residues.

The chain has TRBV5-1 and TRBJ2-3; 11 positions agree with TRBD2. Germline V CDR1 and CDR2: SGHRS, YFSETQ. The CDR3 has 16 amino acids. The junction had 7 bases not matched to a gene; V was cut back by 4 bases and J by 3 bases. CDR3 sequence (DNA): TGCGCCAGCAGCGAGGGACTAGCGGAGTTGACAGATACGCAGTATTTT. Its translation: CASSEGLAELTDTQYF. Together with reference TRBV5-1 and TRBJ2-3, the CDR3 gives the full variable domain: KAGVTQTPRYLIKTRGQQVTLSCSPISGHRSVSWYQQTPGQGLQFLFEYFSETQRNKGNFPGRFSGRQFSNSRSEMNVSTLELGDSALYLCASSEGLAELTDTQYFGPGTRLTVL.

The chain couples TRBV11-3 to TRBJ1-1, with 7 positions matching TRBD1. The germline gives CDR1 SGHNT, CDR2 YENEEA. The CDR3 contains 15 residues. V was pared by 4 bases and J by 4 bases, with 9 bases of the junction left unmatched. The CDR3 sequence is CASSSLDRVATEAFF. Here the CDR3 DNA reads TGTGCCAGCAGCTCACTAGACAGGGTAGCCACTGAAGCTTTCTTT.

The V gene is TRBV7-1, the J gene TRBJ2-7, with D uncertain. TRBV7-1 qualifies as an ORF whose function is uncertain. This CDR3 contains 13 residues. Trimming took off 7 bases at V and 5 bases at J, with 15 bases between the two ends. The CDR3 region is CASTRWGSHEQYF. The DNA for the CDR3 is TGTGCCAGCACCCGATGGGGTTCACACGAGCAGTACTTC.

V and J are TRBV18 and TRBJ2-7, with TRBD1 identical over 8 bases. V trimming: 3 bases; J trimming: 7 bases; junction bases outside the gene matches: 8. CDR1 is KGHSH and CDR2 is LQKENI in the germline V gene. The length of the CDR3 is 14 residues. The CDR3, as DNA: TGTGCCAGCTCACCCACTACAGGGGGTCGGGAGCAGTACTTC. It yields the protein CASSPTTGGREQYF.

CDR3 nucleotide sequence: TGTGCCAGCAGCCCCCGGACTAGCGGGCTAGGGGACTACAATGAGCAGTTCTTC. Residues: CASSPRTSGLGDYNEQFF. The chain has TRBV7-6 and TRBJ2-1; 11 bases line up with TRBD2. Germline-derived CDR1 and CDR2 are SGHVS and FNYEAQ. V trimming: 5 bases; J trimming: 3 bases; junction bases outside the gene matches: 12. The CDR3 is 18 amino acids.